Following are 19 T cell receptor beta chains from one sample sequenced in a study of T cell responses to AZD1222 COVID-19 vaccine. Here immunoSEQ multiplex PCR was the method, and the copy in TCRdb shows in-frame clones only, minus some. The profile shows under 200,000 clones, around 90% of them singletons. This specimen consisted of peripheral blood, obtained on day 0 of MenACWY control vaccination. The origin of the receptors is an adult in good health.

The chain has TRBV4-3 and TRBJ1-2; 9 bases agree with TRBD1. The CDR3 runs to 15 residues. J was trimmed by 7 bases and V by 0 bases; bases with no gene match: 6. Per germline, CDR1 LGHNA and CDR2 YSLEER. The CDR3 DNA is TGCGCCAGCAGCCAAGACGATGGGACAGGGTCTGGCTACACCTTC. Its translation: CASSQDDGTGSGYTF.

The rearrangement uses TRBV11-2 and TRBJ1-2; D ambiguous. The CDR3 extends over 17 amino acids. The V gene's germline CDR1 is SGHAT and CDR2 FQNNGV. Trimming removed 3 bases from V and 2 bases from J, with 19 bases in between. CDR3 amino acids: CASSFWERARTNYGYTF. The CDR3 coding sequence is TGTGCCAGCAGCTTTTGGGAAAGGGCCAGAACCAACTATGGCTACACCTTC.

This sequence joins TRBV23-1 and TRBJ1-5; a possible D gene is TRBD1 (6 bases). TRBV23-1 is recorded as an ORF, its role being uncertain. The CDR3 is 16 residues long. Trimming took 4 bases from V and 2 from J, leaving 15 bases between them. The CDR3 region has the DNA TGCGCCAGCAGTCGGCTATGGACAGTAGGCAATCAGCCCCAGCATTTT. Its translation: CASSRLWTVGNQPQHF.

The rearrangement links TRBV27 to TRBJ2-1, with 14 positions matching TRBD2. The length of the CDR3 is 15 residues. Trimming took 3 bases from V and 7 from J; bases not matched to a gene: 2. Per germline, CDR1 MNHEY and CDR2 SMNVEV (reference sequence). The CDR3 is CASSLGLAGVNEQFF. CDR3 DNA sequence: TGTGCCAGCAGTTTGGGACTAGCGGGAGTAAATGAGCAGTTCTTC.

This chain uses TRBV6-1 with TRBJ1-1; D is perhaps TRBD1 (5 bases). V shed 3 bases and J shed 4 bases, with 12 bases lying between them. CDR3 length: 14 amino acids. Per the germline V gene, CDR1 is MNHNS and CDR2 is SASEGT. CDR3 sequence (DNA): TGTGCCAGCAGTGAGCGGTTCGGGGGCACTGAAGCTTTCTTT. Translated: CASSERFGGTEAFF.

This chain joins TRBV7-3 and TRBJ2-2; D possibly uses TRBD1 or TRBD2 (5 bases each). V shed 5 bases and J shed 5 bases, with 15 bases lying between them. This CDR3 is built from 15 residues. CDR1 and CDR2 from the germline V gene are SGHTA and FQGTGA. CDR3 loop: CASSRGQGYTGELFF. The CDR3 DNA follows: TGTGCCAGCAGCCGAGGGCAGGGTTATACCGGGGAGCTGTTTTTT.

The chain has TRBV4-1 and TRBJ1-4, with 7 nucleotides matching TRBD1. The CDR3 contains 16 residues. Germline values: CDR1 MGHRA, CDR2 YSYEKL. Trimming took 6 bases from V and 5 from J; bases not matched to a gene: 12. The CDR3 is CASSPIDREFNEKLFF. In nucleotides, the CDR3 is TGCGCCAGCAGTCCAATAGACAGGGAGTTCAATGAAAAACTGTTTTTT.

The chain joins TRBV6-2 or TRBV6-3 to TRBJ2-2, with 7 nucleotides matching TRBD2. The V and J ends lost 6 bases and 8 bases, in that order; junction bases with no gene match: 9. CDR3 size: 14 residues. The germline CDR1 and CDR2 sequences are MNHEY and SVGEGT. CDR3 DNA: TGTGCCAGCAGCGTACTAGCGCCGAGGGGGGAGCTGTTTTTT. Translating gives CASSVLAPRGELFF.

The rearrangement joins TRBV19 to TRBJ1-6; D is uncertain. Germline V gives CDR1 LNHDA, CDR2 SQIVND (reference sequence). This CDR3 is 14 amino acids long. V gave up 3 bases and J gave up 7 bases, with 10 bases separating them. CDR3 nucleotides: TGTGCCAGTAGTATCCCAAGACTGAATTCACCCCTCCACTTT. It encodes CASSIPRLNSPLHF.

The rearrangement links TRBV11-2 to TRBJ1-6; D perhaps matches TRBD1 (6 bases). The germline V and J ends were trimmed by 5 bases and 10 bases, with 24 bases remaining between them. This CDR3 has 17 amino acids. Looked up from germline, CDR1 is SGHAT and CDR2 is FQNNGV. CDR3 loop: CASSRMRTGTGWSPLHF. CDR3 DNA sequence: TGTGCCAGCAGCCGAATGCGGACGGGAACAGGGTGGTCACCCCTCCACTTT.

V is TRBV28 and J is TRBJ2-5; 9 nucleotides match TRBD1. Losses at the gene ends were 5 bases for V and 6 bases for J; bases not matched to a gene: 16. Germline CDR1 MDHEN, CDR2 SYDVKM. CDR3 length: 17 amino acids. The CDR3 DNA reads TGTGCCAGCAGTCCGATCCCTCCGGGACAGGGTAGGAAGACCCAGTACTTC. It specifies CASSPIPPGQGRKTQYF.

The CDR3 region has the DNA TGTGCCATCAGTGAGGCAGGGGGCTTTGAAAAACTGTTTTTT. It is translated as CAISEAGGFEKLFF. The chain joins TRBV10-3 to TRBJ1-4; 8 nucleotides match TRBD1. The CDR3 runs to 14 residues. Germline V gives CDR1 ENHRY, CDR2 SYGVKD. Trimming cost V 2 bases and J 7 bases; bases outside gene matches: 3.

This sequence joins TRBV7-3 and TRBJ2-1; either TRBD1 or TRBD2 may fit D (5 bases each). The V and J ends lost 2 bases and 6 bases respectively, with 23 bases between them. Per the germline V gene, CDR1 is SGHTA and CDR2 is FQGTGA. The CDR3 is made up of 18 amino acids. The CDR3 region has the DNA TGTGCCAGCAGCTTAGATGGTGGGGGAGTAGCCCCTCGCAATGAGCAGTTCTTC. Its protein is CASSLDGGGVAPRNEQFF.

The chain couples TRBV5-6 to TRBJ1-1; D not resolved. CDR3 length: 12 residues. Per the germline V gene, CDR1 is SGHDT and CDR2 is YYEEEE. Trimming cost V 3 bases and J 1 base, with 4 bases left between them. This CDR3 is CASSSGNTEAFF. CDR3 in DNA: TGTGCCAGCAGCTCCGGGAACACTGAAGCTTTCTTT. The complete variable domain, with remaining parts taken from reference TRBV5-6 and TRBJ1-1, reads DAGVTQSPTHLIKTRGQQVTLRCSPKSGHDTVSWYQQALGQGPQFIFQYYEEEERQRGNFPDRFSGHQFPNYSSELNVNALLLGDSALYLCASSSGNTEAFFGQGTRLTVV.

The chain couples TRBV23-1 to TRBJ2-5; 8 bases agree with TRBD1. TRBV23-1 falls under the ORF class, with uncertain function. The J segment lost 4 bases and the V segment lost 10 bases, leaving 11 bases of the junction unmatched. This CDR3 region has 14 residues. CDR3 in DNA: TGCGCCACTGACCAGGACAGGGCGGGAGAGACCCAGTACTTC. Its protein product is CATDQDRAGETQYF.

This clone was found once. This chain's CDR3 is CATSAHRGDGYTF. The CDR3 coding sequence is TGTGCCACCAGCGCCCACAGGGGGGATGGCTACACCTTC. The genes are TRBV15 and TRBJ1-2; TRBD1 matches at 8 bases. The CDR3 contains 13 residues. The germline gives CDR1 LNHNV, CDR2 YYDKDF (reference sequence). Trimming removed 5 bases from V and 6 bases from J; junction bases left unmatched: 5.

The J gene is TRBJ1-3, the V gene TRBV11-2; tentative D call: TRBD1 (5 bases). The CDR3 has 15 residues. V lost 8 bases, J lost 2 bases, and 16 bases lay in between. Per germline, CDR1 SGHAT and CDR2 FQNNGV. As DNA, the CDR3 is TGTGCCAGCTCATCTTACCCAGGGACTGGAAACACCATATATTTT. Translated: CASSSYPGTGNTIYF.

The chain employs TRBV3-1 (or the pseudogene TRBV3-2) and TRBJ1-3, with TRBD1 matching 11 bases. The CDR3 runs 15 residues. Germline V gene data show CDR1 as LGHDT and CDR2 as YNNKEL (reference sequence). V dropped 3 bases and J dropped 5; count of bases not matched to a gene: 3. The CDR3 sequence is CASSQGTGGRNTIYF. In DNA, the CDR3 is TGTGCCAGCAGCCAGGGGACAGGGGGACGAAACACCATATATTTT.

This chain uses TRBV24-1 with TRBJ2-3; 13 bases line up with TRBD2. V lost 5 bases, J lost 4 bases, and 5 bases stayed unmatched. This CDR3 has 16 residues. From germline, CDR1 is KGHDR and CDR2 SFDVKD. The CDR3 loop reads CATSVTSGRAPDTQYF. The CDR3 nucleotides read TGTGCCACCAGTGTTACTAGCGGGAGGGCCCCAGATACGCAGTATTTT.